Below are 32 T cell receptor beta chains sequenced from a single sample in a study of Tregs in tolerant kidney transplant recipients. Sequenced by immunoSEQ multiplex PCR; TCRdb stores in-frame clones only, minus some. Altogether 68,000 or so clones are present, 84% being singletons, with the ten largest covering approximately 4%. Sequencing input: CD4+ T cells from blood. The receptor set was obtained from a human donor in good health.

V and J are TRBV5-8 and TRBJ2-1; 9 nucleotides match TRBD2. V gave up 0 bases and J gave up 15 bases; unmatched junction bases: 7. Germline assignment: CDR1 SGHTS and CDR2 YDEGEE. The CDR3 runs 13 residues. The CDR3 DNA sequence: TGTGCCAGCAGCTTGGTACGGGCGGGGGGGCCGTTCTTC. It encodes CASSLVRAGGPFF.

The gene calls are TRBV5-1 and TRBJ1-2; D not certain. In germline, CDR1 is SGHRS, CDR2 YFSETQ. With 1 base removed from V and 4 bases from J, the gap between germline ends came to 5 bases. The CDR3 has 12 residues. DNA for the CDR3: TGCGCCAGCAGCTTGCTTGGCTATGGCTACACCTTC. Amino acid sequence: CASSLLGYGYTF.

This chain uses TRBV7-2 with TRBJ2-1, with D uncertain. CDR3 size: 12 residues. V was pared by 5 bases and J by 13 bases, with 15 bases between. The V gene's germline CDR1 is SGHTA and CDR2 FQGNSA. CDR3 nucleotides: TGTGCCAGCAGCCATGATTCGGGTGAACAGTTCTTC. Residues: CASSHDSGEQFF.

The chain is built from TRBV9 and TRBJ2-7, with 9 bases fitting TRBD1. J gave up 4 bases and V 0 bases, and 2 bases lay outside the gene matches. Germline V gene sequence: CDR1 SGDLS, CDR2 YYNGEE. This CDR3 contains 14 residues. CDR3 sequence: CASSVAGQGYEQYF. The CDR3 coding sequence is TGTGCCAGCAGCGTAGCGGGACAGGGATACGAGCAGTACTTC.

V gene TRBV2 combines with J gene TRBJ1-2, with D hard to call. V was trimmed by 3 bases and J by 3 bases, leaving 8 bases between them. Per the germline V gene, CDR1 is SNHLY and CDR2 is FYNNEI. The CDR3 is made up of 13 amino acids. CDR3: CASSEWAYYGYTF. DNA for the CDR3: TGTGCCAGCAGTGAGTGGGCCTACTATGGCTACACCTTC.

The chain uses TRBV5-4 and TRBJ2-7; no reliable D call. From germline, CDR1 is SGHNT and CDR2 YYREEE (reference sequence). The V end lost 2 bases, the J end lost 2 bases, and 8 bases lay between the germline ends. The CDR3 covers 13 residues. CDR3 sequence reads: CASSLQSTYEQYF. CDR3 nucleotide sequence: TGTGCCAGCAGCTTACAGTCCACCTACGAGCAGTACTTC.

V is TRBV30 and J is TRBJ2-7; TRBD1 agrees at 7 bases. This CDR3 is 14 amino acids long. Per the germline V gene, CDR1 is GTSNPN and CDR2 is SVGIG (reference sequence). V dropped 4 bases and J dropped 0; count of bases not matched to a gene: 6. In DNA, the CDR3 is TGTGCCTGGAAGCACAGGGGAAGCTCCTACGAGCAGTACTTC. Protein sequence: CAWKHRGSSYEQYF.

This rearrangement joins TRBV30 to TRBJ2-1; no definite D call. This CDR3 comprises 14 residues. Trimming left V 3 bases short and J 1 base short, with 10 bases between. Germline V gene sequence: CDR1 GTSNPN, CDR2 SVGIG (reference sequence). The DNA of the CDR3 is TGTGCCTGGAGAACGAGGTGGTCCTACAATGAGCAGTTCTTC. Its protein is CAWRTRWSYNEQFF.

CDR3 loop: CASSFSDRPNEQYF. In nucleotides, the CDR3 is TGTGCCAGCAGCTTCTCGGACAGGCCCAACGAGCAGTACTTC. The chain joins TRBV5-4 to TRBJ2-7, with 7 bases lining up with TRBD1. The CDR3 loop spans 14 amino acids. CDR1 SGHNT and CDR2 YYREEE come from the germline V gene (reference sequence). V dropped 2 bases and J dropped 5; count of bases not matched to a gene: 7. The variable domain in full, with the rest retrieved from reference TRBV5-4 and TRBJ2-7, is ETGVTQSPTHLIKTRGQQVTLRCSSQSGHNTVSWYQQALGQGPQFIFQYYREEENGRGNFPPRFSGLQFPNYSSELNVNALELDDSALYLCASSFSDRPNEQYFGPGTRLTVT.

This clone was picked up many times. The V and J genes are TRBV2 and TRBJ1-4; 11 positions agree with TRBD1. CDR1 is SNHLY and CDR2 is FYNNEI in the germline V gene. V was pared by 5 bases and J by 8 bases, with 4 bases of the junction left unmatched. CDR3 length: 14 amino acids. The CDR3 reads CASSQDRGLEKLFF. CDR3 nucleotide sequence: TGTGCCAGCAGTCAGGACAGGGGGCTCGAAAAACTGTTTTTT.

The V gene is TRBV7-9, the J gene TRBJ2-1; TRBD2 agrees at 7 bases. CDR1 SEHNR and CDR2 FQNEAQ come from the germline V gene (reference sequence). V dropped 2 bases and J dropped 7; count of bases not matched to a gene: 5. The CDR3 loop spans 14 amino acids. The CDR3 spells CASSLLAVGNEQFF. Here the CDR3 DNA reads TGTGCCAGCAGCTTACTAGCGGTGGGGAATGAGCAGTTCTTC.

The chain's CDR3 is CASSQEAGRFTDTQYF. Written as DNA, the CDR3 is TGTGCCAGCAGCCAAGAGGCGGGTCGGTTCACAGATACGCAGTATTTT. The chain joins TRBV4-2 to TRBJ2-3; D is perhaps TRBD2 (5 bases). V dropped 0 bases and J dropped 2 bases, with 12 bases sitting between them. This CDR3 has 16 amino acids. The V gene's germline CDR1 is LGHNA and CDR2 YNFKEQ.

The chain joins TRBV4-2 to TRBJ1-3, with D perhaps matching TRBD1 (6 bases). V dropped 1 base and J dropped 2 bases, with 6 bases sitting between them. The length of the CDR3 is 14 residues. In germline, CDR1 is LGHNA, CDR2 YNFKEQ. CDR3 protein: CASSQGTAGNTIYF. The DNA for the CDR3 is TGTGCCAGCAGCCAAGGGACAGCTGGAAACACCATATATTTT.

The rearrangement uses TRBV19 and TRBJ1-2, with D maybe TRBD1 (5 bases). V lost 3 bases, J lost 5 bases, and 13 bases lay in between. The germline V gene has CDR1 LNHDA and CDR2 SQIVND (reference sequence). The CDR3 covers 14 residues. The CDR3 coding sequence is TGTGCCAGTAGTATCGGGACGTATTTTTATGGCTACACCTTC. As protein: CASSIGTYFYGYTF. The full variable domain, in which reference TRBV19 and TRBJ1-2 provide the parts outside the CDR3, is DGGITQSPKYLFRKEGQNVTLSCEQNLNHDAMYWYRQDPGQGLRLIYYSQIVNDFQKGDIAEGYSVSREKKESFPLTVTSAQKNPTAFYLCASSIGTYFYGYTFGSGTRLTVV.

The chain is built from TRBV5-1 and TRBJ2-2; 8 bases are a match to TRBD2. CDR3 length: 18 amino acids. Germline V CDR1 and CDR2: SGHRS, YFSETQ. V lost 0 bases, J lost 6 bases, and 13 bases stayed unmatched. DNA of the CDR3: TGCGCCAGCAGCTTGGGAATTCCGGGACTAGGAGGATCCGGGGAGCTGTTTTTT. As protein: CASSLGIPGLGGSGELFF.

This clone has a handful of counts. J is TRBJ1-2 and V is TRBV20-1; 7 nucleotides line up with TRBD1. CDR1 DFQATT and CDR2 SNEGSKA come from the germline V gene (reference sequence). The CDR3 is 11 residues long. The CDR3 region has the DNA TGCTCCGCCACCAGGGGGGATGGCTACACCTTC. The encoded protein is CSATRGDGYTF.

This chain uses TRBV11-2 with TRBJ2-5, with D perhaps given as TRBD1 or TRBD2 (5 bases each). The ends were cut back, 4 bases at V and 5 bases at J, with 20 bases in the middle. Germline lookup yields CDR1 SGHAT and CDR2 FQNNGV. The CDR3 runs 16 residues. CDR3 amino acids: CASSYRGDGKRETQYF. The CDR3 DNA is TGTGCCAGCAGCTACCGAGGGGACGGTAAGCGGGAGACCCAGTACTTC.

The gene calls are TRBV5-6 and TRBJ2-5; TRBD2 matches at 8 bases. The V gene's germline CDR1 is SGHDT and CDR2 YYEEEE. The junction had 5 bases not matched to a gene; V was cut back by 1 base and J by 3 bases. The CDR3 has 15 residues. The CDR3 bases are TGTGCCAGCAGCTTGTTGACTAGCGTAAAAGAGACCCAGTACTTC. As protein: CASSLLTSVKETQYF. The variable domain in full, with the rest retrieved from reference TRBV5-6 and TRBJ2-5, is DAGVTQSPTHLIKTRGQQVTLRCSPKSGHDTVSWYQQALGQGPQFIFQYYEEEERQRGNFPDRFSGHQFPNYSSELNVNALLLGDSALYLCASSLLTSVKETQYFGPGTRLLVL.

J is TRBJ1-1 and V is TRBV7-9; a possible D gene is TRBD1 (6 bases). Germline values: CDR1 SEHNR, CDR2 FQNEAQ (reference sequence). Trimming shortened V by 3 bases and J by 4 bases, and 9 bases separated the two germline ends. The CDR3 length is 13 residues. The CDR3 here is CASSFTRGTEAFF. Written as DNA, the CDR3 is TGTGCCAGCAGCTTTACCAGGGGCACTGAAGCTTTCTTT.

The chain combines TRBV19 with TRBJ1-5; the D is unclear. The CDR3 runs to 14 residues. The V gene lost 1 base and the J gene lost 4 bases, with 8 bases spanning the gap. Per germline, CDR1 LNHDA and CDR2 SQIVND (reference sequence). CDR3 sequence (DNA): TGTGCCAGTAGTATAGGGGCGGAAAATCAGCCCCAGCATTTT. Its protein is CASSIGAENQPQHF.

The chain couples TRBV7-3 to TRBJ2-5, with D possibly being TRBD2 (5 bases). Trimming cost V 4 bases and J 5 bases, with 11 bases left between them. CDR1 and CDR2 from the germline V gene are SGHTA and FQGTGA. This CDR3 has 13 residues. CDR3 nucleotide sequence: TGTGCCAGCAGCTCCGGACGCGGGGAGACCCAGTACTTC. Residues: CASSSGRGETQYF.

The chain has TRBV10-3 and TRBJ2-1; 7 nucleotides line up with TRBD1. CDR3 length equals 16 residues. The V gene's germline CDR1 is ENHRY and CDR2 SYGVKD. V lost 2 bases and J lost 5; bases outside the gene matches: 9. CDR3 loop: CAISEHATGFNNEQFF. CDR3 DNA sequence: TGTGCCATCAGTGAGCATGCGACAGGGTTCAACAATGAGCAGTTCTTC.

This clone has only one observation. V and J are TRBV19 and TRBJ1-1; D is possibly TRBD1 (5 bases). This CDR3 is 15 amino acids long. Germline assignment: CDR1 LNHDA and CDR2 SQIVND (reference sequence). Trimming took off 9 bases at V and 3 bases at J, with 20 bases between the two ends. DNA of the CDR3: TGTGCCAGCTACCTGGGTTGGGGGTCTCACACTGAAGCTTTCTTT. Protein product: CASYLGWGSHTEAFF.

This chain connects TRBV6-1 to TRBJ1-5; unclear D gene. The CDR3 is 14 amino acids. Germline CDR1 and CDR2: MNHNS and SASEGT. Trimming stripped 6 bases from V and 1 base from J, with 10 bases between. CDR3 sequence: CASRVTLSNQPQHF. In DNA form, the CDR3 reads TGTGCCAGCAGGGTCACACTCAGCAATCAGCCCCAGCATTTT.

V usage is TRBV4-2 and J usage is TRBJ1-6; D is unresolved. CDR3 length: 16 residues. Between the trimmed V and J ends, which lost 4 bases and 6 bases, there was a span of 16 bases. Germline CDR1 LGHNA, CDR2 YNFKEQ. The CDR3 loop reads CASSRISGVANSPLHF. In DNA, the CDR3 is TGTGCCAGCAGCCGCATCTCCGGGGTAGCTAATTCACCCCTCCACTTT.

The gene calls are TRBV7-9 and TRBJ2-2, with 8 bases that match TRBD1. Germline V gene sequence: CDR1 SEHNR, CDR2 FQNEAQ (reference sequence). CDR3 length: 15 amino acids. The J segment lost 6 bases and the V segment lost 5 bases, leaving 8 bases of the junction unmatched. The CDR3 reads CASSPRQGSSGELFF. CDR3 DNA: TGTGCCAGCAGCCCTAGACAGGGGAGTTCCGGGGAGCTGTTTTTT.

The CDR3 DNA is TGTGCCAGCAGCTTAGAAGGGGCCAAAAACATTCAGTACTTC. Protein product: CASSLEGAKNIQYF. The chain employs TRBV7-2 and TRBJ2-4; no definite D call. V was trimmed by 1 base and J by 1 base, leaving 5 bases between them. CDR1 and CDR2 from the germline V gene are SGHTA and FQGNSA. The CDR3 consists of 14 residues.

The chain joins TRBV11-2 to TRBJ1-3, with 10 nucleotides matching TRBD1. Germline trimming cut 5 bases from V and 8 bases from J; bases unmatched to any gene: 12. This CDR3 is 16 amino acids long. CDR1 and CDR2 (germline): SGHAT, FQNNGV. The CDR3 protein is CASSPIPGQGPDTIYF. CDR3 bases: TGTGCCAGCAGCCCAATACCGGGACAGGGGCCAGACACCATATATTTT.

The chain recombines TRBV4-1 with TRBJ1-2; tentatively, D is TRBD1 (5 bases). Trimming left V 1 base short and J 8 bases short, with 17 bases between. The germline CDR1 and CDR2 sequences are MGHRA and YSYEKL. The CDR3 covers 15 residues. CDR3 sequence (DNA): TGCGCCAGCAGCCAAGGAGCGGGCAGGGTAGGAGGCTACACCTTC. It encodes CASSQGAGRVGGYTF.

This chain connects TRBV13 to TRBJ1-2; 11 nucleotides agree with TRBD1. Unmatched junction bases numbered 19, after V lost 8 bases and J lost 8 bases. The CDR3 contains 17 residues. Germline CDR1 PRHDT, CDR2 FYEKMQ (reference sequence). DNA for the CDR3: TGTGCCAGCCACCACTCTCTAAAGGACAGGGGGCGACGGGGCTACACCTTC. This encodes CASHHSLKDRGRRGYTF. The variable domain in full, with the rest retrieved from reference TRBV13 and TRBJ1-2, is AAGVIQSPRHLIKEKRETATLKCYPIPRHDTVYWYQQGPGQDPQFLISFYEKMQSDKGSIPDRFSAQQFSDYHSELNMSSLELGDSALYFCASHHSLKDRGRRGYTFGSGTRLTVV.

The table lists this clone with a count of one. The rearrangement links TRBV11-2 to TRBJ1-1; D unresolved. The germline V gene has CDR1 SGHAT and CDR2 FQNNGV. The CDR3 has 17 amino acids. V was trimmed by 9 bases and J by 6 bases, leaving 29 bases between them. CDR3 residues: CASRPTPGQRNKAEAFF. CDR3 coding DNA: TGTGCCAGTCGACCCACGCCCGGTCAGAGGAACAAGGCTGAAGCTTTCTTT.

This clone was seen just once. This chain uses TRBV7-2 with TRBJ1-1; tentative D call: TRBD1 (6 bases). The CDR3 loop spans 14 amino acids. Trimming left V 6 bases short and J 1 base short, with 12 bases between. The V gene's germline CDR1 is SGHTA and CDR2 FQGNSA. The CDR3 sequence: CASSGARGNTEAFF. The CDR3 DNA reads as TGTGCCAGCAGTGGGGCCAGGGGGAACACTGAAGCTTTCTTT.